The 23 T cell receptor beta chains reported below all come from one sample, sequenced in a study of blood T cell repertoires in COVID-19. Assay used: immunoSEQ multiplex PCR; TCRdb lists only in-frame clones, some missing. Among approximately 200,000 clones, roughly 84% were seen once, and the ten largest hold 7.2%. The sequenced sample was PBMCs or T cells enriched from blood (not recorded which). The receptors derive from a man younger than 45 in a cohort exposed to, infected with or recovered from COVID-19 (not recorded which).

The V and J genes are TRBV7-9 and TRBJ2-5, with TRBD1 matching over 9 bases. Germline-derived CDR1 and CDR2 are SEHNR and FQNEAQ (reference sequence). V shed 5 bases, J shed 4 bases, and the junction held 2 bases outside the gene matches. The CDR3 length is 13 residues. CDR3 bases: TGTGCCAGCAGCGGACAGGGGCGAGAGACCCAGTACTTC. Translation: CASSGQGRETQYF.

The rearrangement links TRBV24-1 to TRBJ1-2; 12 bases fit TRBD1. The V gene's germline CDR1 is KGHDR and CDR2 SFDVKD. There are 15 residues in the CDR3. The V segment lost 3 bases and the J segment 7 bases; nucleotides outside the gene matches: 5. In DNA, the CDR3 is TGTGCCACCAGTGATCCCGGGACAGGGGGCTCTGGCTACACCTTC. Its translation is CATSDPGTGGSGYTF.

The chain carries TRBV9 and TRBJ2-1; weak D call: TRBD2 (5 bases). V shed 0 bases and J shed 0 bases, with 10 bases lying between them. CDR1 and CDR2 from the germline V gene are SGDLS and YYNGEE. The length of the CDR3 is 16 residues. CDR3 DNA: TGTGCCAGCAGCGTAGGATTAGGGAGCTCCTACAATGAGCAGTTCTTC. Amino acids: CASSVGLGSSYNEQFF.

In its sample, this clone was seen once. It may be a read error: a sequence one base away is much more abundant. Different DNA sequences within this sample yield the same CDR3. The chain joins TRBV9 to TRBJ2-5, with 14 bases matching TRBD2. The CDR3 is made up of 17 amino acids. Trimming at V came to 5 bases and at J to 1 base, leaving 7 bases not matched to a gene. The germline CDR1 and CDR2 sequences are SGDLS and YYNGEE. The CDR3 DNA follows: TGTGCCAGCAGTGCCCGAGGACTAGCGGGAGGCCAAGAGACCCAGTACTTC. Translating gives CASSARGLAGGQETQYF.

This sequence joins TRBV11-2 and TRBJ2-1; 12 nucleotides agree with TRBD2. CDR1 is SGHAT, CDR2 FQNNGV, per germline. This CDR3 is 17 amino acids long. Trimming cost V 5 bases and J 7 bases; bases outside gene matches: 12. The CDR3 spells CASSPTSGRVGLNEQFF. The CDR3 nucleotides read TGTGCCAGCAGCCCGACTAGCGGGAGAGTGGGTCTTAATGAGCAGTTCTTC.

J is TRBJ1-1 and V is TRBV7-2; possible D gene TRBD1, 6 bases. The V end lost 0 bases, the J end lost 10 bases, and 12 bases lay between the germline ends. The CDR3 is made up of 13 amino acids. Per germline, CDR1 SGHTA and CDR2 FQGNSA. The CDR3 bases are TGTGCCAGCAGCTTAGCTCGGGACAAGAGAGCTTTCTTT. Translating gives CASSLARDKRAFF. Full variable domain (missing parts from reference TRBV7-2 and TRBJ1-1): GAGVSQSPSNKVTEKGKDVELRCDPISGHTALYWYRQSLGQGLEFLIYFQGNSAPDKSGLPSDRFSAERTGGSVSTLTIQRTQQEDSAVYLCASSLARDKRAFFGQGTRLTVV.

J is TRBJ1-1 and V is TRBV19, with D possibly TRBD1 on 6 matching bases. The germline V and J ends were trimmed by 0 bases and 1 base, with 9 bases remaining between them. The CDR3 runs to 15 residues. Germline CDR1 LNHDA, CDR2 SQIVND (reference sequence). The CDR3, as DNA: TGTGCCAGTAGTATAGATCGGGGGGCGAACACTGAAGCTTTCTTT. Amino acid sequence: CASSIDRGANTEAFF.

The chain is built from TRBV20-1 and TRBJ1-4; TRBD1 matches at 7 bases. Germline V lookup: CDR1 DFQATT, CDR2 SNEGSKA (reference sequence). V dropped 3 bases and J dropped 7; count of bases not matched to a gene: 11. The CDR3 has 15 residues. CDR3 sequence: CSASRQGGGGEKLFF. Here the CDR3 DNA reads TGCAGTGCTAGTCGCCAGGGGGGTGGGGGTGAAAAACTGTTTTTT.

The chain carries TRBV6-5 and TRBJ1-1, with D perhaps TRBD1 (6 bases). This CDR3 is 12 amino acids long. Per the germline V gene, CDR1 is MNHEY and CDR2 is SVGAGI. V was trimmed by 2 bases and J by 6 bases, leaving 7 bases between them. Here the CDR3 reads CASSYEGAEAFF. The DNA of the CDR3 is TGTGCCAGCAGTTACGAGGGGGCTGAAGCTTTCTTT.

The genes are TRBV28 and TRBJ1-6, with 8 bases identical to TRBD1. With V trimmed by 1 base and J by 9 bases, 11 bases remained unmatched. The CDR3 consists of 17 residues. From germline, CDR1 is MDHEN and CDR2 SYDVKM. CDR3 nucleotide sequence: TGTGCCAGCAGTTTATTAGAGACAGGGGATATTGGTTCACCCCTCCACTTT. It is translated as CASSLLETGDIGSPLHF.

This clone appeared a single time. In DNA form, the CDR3 reads TGTGCCAGCAGCTCAAACTTCGGGGAGGCTGAGCAGTTCTTC. This translates into CASSSNFGEAEQFF. This sequence joins TRBV11-2 and TRBJ2-1, with TRBD2 as a possible D gene (6 bases). V gave up 4 bases and J gave up 9 bases, with 16 bases separating them. CDR3 length: 14 residues. The germline gives CDR1 SGHAT, CDR2 FQNNGV.

This clone has a handful of counts. This chain connects TRBV4-3 to TRBJ1-1; no reliable D call. This CDR3 is built from 13 residues. V lost 4 bases and J lost 2, with 8 bases in between. From germline, CDR1 is LGHNA and CDR2 YSLEER. The DNA for the CDR3 is TGCGCCAGCAGCCTTACGGGTAACACTGAAGCTTTCTTT. Translation: CASSLTGNTEAFF.

The chain combines TRBV27 with TRBJ2-3; TRBD2 matches at 12 bases. V lost 8 bases to trimming and J lost 3 bases; unmatched junction nucleotides: 12. This CDR3 has 17 residues. Looked up from germline, CDR1 is MNHEY and CDR2 is SMNVEV (reference sequence). The CDR3 DNA reads TGTGCCAGCCTGGCGACTAGCGGGAGTTTGTTGACAGATACGCAGTATTTT. It translates to CASLATSGSLLTDTQYF.

CDR3: CASSFQGTNTEAFF. CDR3 DNA sequence: TGTGCCAGCAGCTTTCAGGGAACGAACACTGAAGCTTTCTTT. The chain has TRBV11-3 and TRBJ1-1; possibly TRBD1 for D (5 bases). Trimming took off 3 bases at V and 1 base at J, with 9 bases between the two ends. CDR1 and CDR2 from the germline V gene are SGHNT and YENEEA. The CDR3 runs to 14 residues.

The chain links TRBV2 to TRBJ2-1; 9 nucleotides align to TRBD1. Germline V CDR1 and CDR2: SNHLY, FYNNEI. This CDR3 region has 14 residues. V trimming: 7 bases; J trimming: 5 bases; junction bases outside the gene matches: 6. DNA of the CDR3: TGTGCCAGCACTCCCGGGACAGGGAACAATGAGCAGTTCTTC. It translates to CASTPGTGNNEQFF.

The chain carries TRBV28 and TRBJ1-2; D is possibly TRBD1 (5 bases). Germline-derived CDR1 and CDR2 are MDHEN and SYDVKM. The V end was cut by 5 bases, the J end by 4 bases, with 14 bases between. The CDR3 loop spans 14 amino acids. The CDR3 loop reads CASSPDSIGYGYTF. Written as DNA, the CDR3 is TGTGCCAGCAGTCCAGACAGTATCGGCTATGGCTACACCTTC.

This chain joins TRBV2 and TRBJ2-5, with D possibly being TRBD1 (5 bases). The ends were cut back, 4 bases at V and 2 bases at J, with 8 bases in the middle. Germline V gene sequence: CDR1 SNHLY, CDR2 FYNNEI. The CDR3 runs to 13 residues. This CDR3 reads CASSVGDQETQYF. The CDR3 nucleotides are TGTGCCAGCAGTGTAGGGGATCAAGAGACCCAGTACTTC.

V usage is TRBV6-5 and J usage is TRBJ1-1, with 9 positions matching TRBD1. Germline loops: CDR1 MNHEY, CDR2 SVGAGI. Trimming took 6 bases from V and 11 from J; bases not matched to a gene: 10. CDR3 length: 13 residues. The CDR3 reads CASSRPGTGKAFF. Written as DNA, the CDR3 is TGTGCCAGCAGCCGTCCCGGGACAGGGAAGGCTTTCTTT.

This chain connects TRBV5-6 to TRBJ2-5; tentative D call: TRBD1 (6 bases). The V and J ends lost 1 base and 5 bases respectively, with 12 bases between them. The germline V gene has CDR1 SGHDT and CDR2 YYEEEE. The CDR3 is 14 amino acids. CDR3 sequence: CASSLFDRGETQYF. The CDR3 region has the DNA TGTGCCAGCAGCTTGTTCGATAGGGGGGAGACCCAGTACTTC.

The chain is built from TRBV28 and TRBJ1-3; 7 bases are shared with TRBD1. The CDR3 spans 15 residues. Germline CDR1 is MDHEN and CDR2 is SYDVKM. V lost 6 bases, J lost 4 bases, and 9 bases stayed unmatched. CDR3 coding DNA: TGTGCCAGCAGCCCTCAGACAGGGTTGGGAAACACCATATATTTT. Its translation: CASSPQTGLGNTIYF.

The genes are TRBV7-3 and TRBJ2-5, with 7 bases identical to TRBD2. The V gene end was trimmed by 4 bases and the J gene end by 5 bases; junction bases not matched to a gene: 4. Germline-derived CDR1 and CDR2 are SGHTA and FQGTGA. The CDR3 extends over 13 amino acids. This CDR3 reads CASSWVGGETQYF. The DNA for the CDR3 is TGTGCCAGCAGCTGGGTCGGGGGGGAGACCCAGTACTTC.

The chain recombines TRBV5-1 with TRBJ2-3, with a possible D match to TRBD2 (6 bases). Per the germline V gene, CDR1 is SGHRS and CDR2 is YFSETQ. The CDR3 is 14 amino acids. V shed 4 bases and J shed 8 bases, with 17 bases lying between them. CDR3 sequence reads: CASSGRPGLGTQYF. The CDR3 DNA reads TGCGCCAGCAGCGGAAGACCGGGACTCGGTACGCAGTATTTT.

Only one count was recorded for this clone. J is TRBJ2-3 and V is TRBV7-2; D perhaps matches TRBD2 (5 bases). Trimming left V 1 base short and J 2 bases short, with 19 bases between. The germline V gene encodes CDR1 SGHTA and CDR2 FQGNSA. This CDR3 has 18 amino acids. CDR3 loop: CASSLGARRVSYTDTQYF. In DNA, the CDR3 is TGTGCCAGCAGCTTAGGGGCTCGGCGGGTTTCATACACAGATACGCAGTATTTT.